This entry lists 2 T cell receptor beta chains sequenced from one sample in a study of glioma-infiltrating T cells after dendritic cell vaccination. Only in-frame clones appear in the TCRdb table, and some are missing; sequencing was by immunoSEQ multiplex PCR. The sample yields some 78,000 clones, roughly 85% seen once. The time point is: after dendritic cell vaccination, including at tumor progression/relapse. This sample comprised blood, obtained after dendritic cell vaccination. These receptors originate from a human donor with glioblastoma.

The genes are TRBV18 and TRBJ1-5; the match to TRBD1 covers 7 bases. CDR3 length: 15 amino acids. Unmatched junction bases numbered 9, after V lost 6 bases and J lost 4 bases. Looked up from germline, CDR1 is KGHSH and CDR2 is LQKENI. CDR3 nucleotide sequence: TGTGCCAGCTCCCAAGGACAGGTCGAAAATCAGCCCCAGCATTTT. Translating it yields CASSQGQVENQPQHF.

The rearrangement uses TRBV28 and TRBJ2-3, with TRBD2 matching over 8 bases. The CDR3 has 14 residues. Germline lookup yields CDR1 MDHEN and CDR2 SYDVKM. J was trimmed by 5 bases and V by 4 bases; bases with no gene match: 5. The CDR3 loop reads CASSSIAGGDTQYF. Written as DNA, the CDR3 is TGTGCCAGCAGTTCCATTGCGGGAGGAGATACGCAGTATTTT.